This TCR beta chain originates from a study of blood T cells in healthy people across ages. The CDR3 length is 14 residues. Germline CDR1 LGHDT, CDR2 YNNKEL (reference sequence). V lost 6 bases and J lost 0; bases outside the gene matches: 4. General observations from the study: Naive CD4+ cells and diversity were both higher in long-lived donors than in aged donors.

This clonotype occurred many times. Antigen: not known. For the second PCR, which ran for roughly 7 to 11 cycles, a sample-barcoded 5' primer and a J-beta primer mix were used. A tag from a template-switch adaptor with 12 random nucleotides marked each cDNA molecule. TCRdb re-analysed the 5' RACE reads in MiXCR, keeping a single row per CDR3 protein. The table lists 1 million or so distinct CDR3 sequences, around 45% of them singletons. Sequencing input: blood. The chain links TRBV3-1 to TRBJ2-7; TRBD2 agrees at 8 bases. The source is a woman aged 55-69 years in good health. CDR3 loop: CASSQSGSSYEQYF. The CDR3 DNA follows: TGTGCCAGCAGTCAAAGCGGGAGCTCCTACGAGCAGTACTTC.